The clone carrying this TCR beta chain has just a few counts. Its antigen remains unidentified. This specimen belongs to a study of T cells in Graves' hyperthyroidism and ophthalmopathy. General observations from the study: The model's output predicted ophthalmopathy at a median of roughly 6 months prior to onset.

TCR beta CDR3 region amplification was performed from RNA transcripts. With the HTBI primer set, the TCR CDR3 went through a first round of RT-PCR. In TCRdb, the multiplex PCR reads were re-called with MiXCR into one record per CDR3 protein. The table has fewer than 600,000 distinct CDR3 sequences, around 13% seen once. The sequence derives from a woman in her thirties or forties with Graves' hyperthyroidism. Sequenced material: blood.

CDR3 sequence reads: CASSQDIRAWGGEQYF. CDR3 nucleotide sequence: TGTGCCAGCAGCCAAGATATACGGGCTTGGGGGGGCGAGCAGTACTTC. The chain has TRBV14 and TRBJ2-7; 7 nucleotides line up with TRBD2. Trimming cost V 0 bases and J 6 bases; bases outside gene matches: 11. This CDR3 comprises 16 residues. Germline V CDR1 and CDR2: SGHDN, FVKESK.